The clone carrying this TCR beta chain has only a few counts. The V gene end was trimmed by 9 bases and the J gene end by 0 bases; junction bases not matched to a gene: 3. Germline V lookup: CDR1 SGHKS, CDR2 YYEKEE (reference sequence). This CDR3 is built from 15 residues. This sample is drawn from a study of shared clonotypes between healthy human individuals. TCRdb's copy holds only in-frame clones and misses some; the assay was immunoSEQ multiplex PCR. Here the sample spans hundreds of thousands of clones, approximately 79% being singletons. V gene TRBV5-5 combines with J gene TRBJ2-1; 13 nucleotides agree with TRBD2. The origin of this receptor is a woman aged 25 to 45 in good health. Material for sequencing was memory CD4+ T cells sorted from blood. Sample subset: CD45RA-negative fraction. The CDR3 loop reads CAIRLAGGSYNEQFF. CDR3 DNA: TGTGCCATTCGACTAGCGGGGGGCTCCTACAATGAGCAGTTCTTC.